Below, one T cell receptor beta chain is given with its context. These data belong to a study of cytomegalovirus exposure and HLA in healthy donors. The PCR employed 60 Vbeta primers together with 13 Jbeta primers. Measured with immunoSEQ multiplex PCR; TCRdb has only the in-frame clones, and not every one. Its clone listing holds about 48,000 clones. The CDR3 is 14 residues long. CDR1 is MNHNY and CDR2 is SVGAGI in the germline V gene (reference sequence). V trimming: 5 bases; J trimming: 10 bases; junction bases outside the gene matches: 7. This TCR derives from a woman aged 40 to 50 in good health and CMV-seronegative. Sequencing was done on a sample of PBMCs. The V and J genes are TRBV6-6 and TRBJ2-1; 11 bases align to TRBD1. The CDR3 nucleotides are TGTGCCAGCAGTCAGGGACAGGGGGTTGACGAGCAGTTCTTC. This translates into CASSQGQGVDEQFF.